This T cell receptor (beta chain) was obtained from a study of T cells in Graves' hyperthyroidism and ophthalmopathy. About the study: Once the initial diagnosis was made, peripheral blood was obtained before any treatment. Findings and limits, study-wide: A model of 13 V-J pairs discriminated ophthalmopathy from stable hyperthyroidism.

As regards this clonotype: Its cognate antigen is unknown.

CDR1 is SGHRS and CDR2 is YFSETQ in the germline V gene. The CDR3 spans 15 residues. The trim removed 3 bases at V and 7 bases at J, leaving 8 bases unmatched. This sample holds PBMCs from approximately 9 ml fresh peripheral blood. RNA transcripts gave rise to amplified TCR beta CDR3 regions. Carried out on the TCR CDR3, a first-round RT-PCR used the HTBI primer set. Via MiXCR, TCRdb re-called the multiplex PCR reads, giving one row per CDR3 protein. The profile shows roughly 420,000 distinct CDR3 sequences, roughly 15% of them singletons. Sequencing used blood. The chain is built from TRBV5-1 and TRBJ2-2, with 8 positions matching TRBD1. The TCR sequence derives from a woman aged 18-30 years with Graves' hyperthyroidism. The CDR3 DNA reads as TGCGCCAGCAGCTCGAGACAGGGGTGGAACGGGGAGCTGTTTTTT. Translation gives CASSSRQGWNGELFF.